The present TCR beta chain was sequenced within a study of identifying expanded T cells in peripheral blood (dated by TCRdb to the late 2010s). Context from the whole study: Technical replicates were generated by sequencing separate aliquots of the same genomic DNA pool, with four replicates compared pairwise.

The full study reports these points: The binomial model flagged 0.9 to 1.5 differentially abundant clones between technical replicates but about 16.4 over two weeks and approximately 18 over four weeks. The beta-binomial model significantly reduced the number of clones called differentially abundant and the false-positive rate across all healthy-donor time intervals. It was expected by the authors that biological variance in healthy repertoires might increase further over much longer intervals, such as months to years. Variance in clone template counts between roughly two-week samples significantly increased with total template count across all healthy donors.

No immune events, such as infections, were documented for the healthy donors during the collection period. Blood repertoires from healthy donors were used as a training cohort for calibrating time-dependent variance in a beta-binomial model of differential abundance of T-cell clones. The training cohort included around ten healthy donors, of whom 3 were female and 7 were male. On average the donors were 43 years old, and their ages spanned 29 to 64 years. Whole blood, obtained from a commercial supplier, was collected from each healthy donor at three time points spaced around two weeks apart. Genomic DNA was extracted from unsorted whole blood for immunosequencing. This clone showed up just a few times. Its antigen remains unidentified. One base away there is no much larger clone; base qualities are not given. The junction carries 9 bases between V and J, which are trimmed by 0 bases and 10 bases respectively. In the germline V gene (reference sequence), CDR1 corresponds to GTSNPN and CDR2 to SVGIG. The CDR3 measures 11 amino acids from cysteine to phenylalanine. Only the CDR3 region is kept as DNA, spanning 33 bases read in frame from base 1.

TCRbeta CDR3 regions were profiled with the immunoSEQ Assay using bias-controlled multiplex PCR amplification of genomic DNA. In the original analysis: The absolute abundance of each unique TCRbeta CDR3 region was quantified after sequences were collapsed and filtered. Differential abundance was tested with a binomial (Fisher-equivalent) model and with a beta-binomial model adding time-dependent variance fitted from healthy donors. Clones with fewer than 5 combined templates were removed, and differential abundance was called for clones with a Benjamini-Hochberg FDR below 0.01. The form v = (b*log(k)+a)^2 was used to model beta-binomial variance as a function of total template count across the two samples. TCRdb provides this immuneACCESS table in a form limited to in-frame rearrangements. Some clones are lacking; in checked studies, under half of them reflect an unresolved V gene, and why the rest are absent is not known. V and J calls and clone size are copied from that table; D and trimming were computed from the DNA. Here the sample has under 120,000 clones; roughly 91% occur a single time. Of the sample, around 15% is held by the ten largest clones.

The material sequenced was blood. The chain links TRBV30 with TRBJ1-2; TRBD1 could be the D gene, as 6 bases match. The sequence was collected from a person aged 18 to 70 in good health. The nucleotide sequence is given as TGTGCCTGGAGTGTACAGGGCCCCTACACCTTC. Translated, this gives CAWSVQGPYTF. The full variable domain, completed from the reference TRBV30 and TRBJ1-2 proteins outside the CDR3, reads SQTIHQWPATLVQPVGSPLSLECTVEGTSNPNLYWYRQAAGRGLQLLFYSVGIGQISSEVPQNLSASRPQDRQFILSSKKLLLSDSGFYLCAWSVQGPYTFGSGTRLTVV.